Listed here is a single TCR beta chain. The antigen is undetermined. This record comes from a study of CD8 T cells in Susac syndrome. V lost 5 bases to trimming and J lost 6 bases; unmatched junction nucleotides: 3. The CDR3 consists of 14 residues. Germline CDR1 reads MDHEN; CDR2 reads SYDVKM. TEMRA cells underwent FACS enrichment and CD8+ and CD4+ T cells underwent negative isolation. Roughly 0.45 to 1 ug RNA was reverse transcribed with random hexamers. The TCR beta CDR3 was amplified by immunoSEQ multiplex PCR across 54 Vbeta, 13 Jbeta. A single record per CDR3 protein comes from TCRdb applying MiXCR to the immunoSEQ multiplex PCR reads. The table lists 100,000 to 150,000 distinct CDR3 sequences, 90% to 95% of them singletons. General observations from the study: The study conceded that relatively few individuals underwent its TCR sequencing and HLA analysis. Among people with Susac, CD8+ clonal expansion was greatest in TEMRA cells and active patients.

The sequence was obtained from a human donor with Susac syndrome. Sequencing was done on a sample of CD8+ T cells from PBMCs. J is TRBJ2-1 and V is TRBV28; TRBD2 matches at 11 bases. This CDR3 reads CASSTLAGVNEQFF. CDR3 coding DNA: TGTGCCAGCAGTACACTAGCGGGAGTCAATGAGCAGTTCTTC.